Below are 28 T cell receptor beta chains sequenced from a single sample in a study of PD-1 blockade in classical Hodgkin lymphoma. The method was immunoSEQ multiplex PCR; TCRdb's version includes in-frame clones alone and lacks a portion of them. The sample has around 65,000 clones; 70% to 90% are singletons. As to time point: cycle 4 day 1 (C4D1), after six to seven weeks of nivolumab. Every patient experienced relapse after autologous stem cell transplantation, and brentuximab vedotin exposure varied. The sample was peripheral blood mononuclear cells (PBMCs), taken before the fourth cycle of nivolumab. Source of these receptors: a human donor with classical Hodgkin lymphoma.

The chain is built from TRBV2 and TRBJ2-7; D might be TRBD2 (6 bases). This CDR3 contains 13 residues. In germline, CDR1 is SNHLY, CDR2 FYNNEI. V gave up 5 bases and J gave up 0 bases, with 8 bases separating them. DNA of the CDR3: TGTGCCAGCAGTCGGGACTTCTCCTACGAGCAGTACTTC. Translation gives CASSRDFSYEQYF. Full variable domain (outside the CDR3, taken from reference TRBV2 and TRBJ2-7): EPEVTQTPSHQVTQMGQEVILRCVPISNHLYFYWYRQILGQKVEFLVSFYNNEISEKSEIFDDQFSVERPDGSNFTLKIRSTKLEDSAMYFCASSRDFSYEQYFGPGTRLTVT.

This clone was counted once. This chain joins TRBV5-4 and TRBJ1-1; D perhaps matches TRBD1 (5 bases). CDR3 length: 13 residues. V was cut by 1 base and J by 3 bases, with 7 bases left in between. CDR1 is SGHNT and CDR2 is YYREEE in the germline V gene (reference sequence). CDR3 sequence reads: CASSLPGYTEAFF. The CDR3 nucleotides are TGTGCCAGCAGCTTGCCAGGGTACACTGAAGCTTTCTTT.

The chain carries TRBV27 and TRBJ2-5, with 12 bases fitting TRBD1. The CDR3 has 15 residues. J lost 5 bases, V lost 5 bases, and 6 bases had no gene match. The germline gives CDR1 MNHEY, CDR2 SMNVEV (reference sequence). CDR3 bases: TGTGCCAGCAGTCTGGGACAGGGGGCTGGGGAGACCCAGTACTTC. Translating it yields CASSLGQGAGETQYF.

V is TRBV6-1 and J is TRBJ1-5; TRBD1 aligns across 7 bases. The CDR3 consists of 15 residues. Trimming took 0 bases from V and 5 from J; bases not matched to a gene: 4. CDR1 is MNHNS and CDR2 is SASEGT in the germline V gene. CDR3 sequence reads: CASSEAGGQYQPQHF. CDR3 DNA sequence: TGTGCCAGCAGTGAAGCGGGGGGACAGTATCAGCCCCAGCATTTT.

The gene calls are TRBV18 and TRBJ1-5, with 11 positions matching TRBD1. The junction had 9 bases not matched to a gene; V was cut back by 4 bases and J by 4 bases. The CDR3 is 17 residues long. CDR1 and CDR2 from the germline V gene are KGHSH and LQKENI. CDR3 in DNA: TGTGCCAGCTCACAAGGGACAGGGGGTTCTGGGAATCAGCCCCAGCATTTT. Protein product: CASSQGTGGSGNQPQHF.

Here the CDR3 reads CASSKEAGASPYEQYF. The CDR3 DNA reads TGTGCCAGTAGTAAGGAGGCGGGGGCGTCCCCCTACGAGCAGTACTTC. The chain combines TRBV19 with TRBJ2-7, with a tentative D call TRBD2 (7 bases). V gave up 4 bases and J gave up 2 bases, with 18 bases separating them. This CDR3 is 16 amino acids long. CDR1 and CDR2 from the germline V gene are LNHDA and SQIVND (reference sequence).

V gene TRBV5-1 combines with J gene TRBJ1-5, with 8 nucleotides matching TRBD1. The J segment lost 3 bases and the V segment lost 4 bases, leaving 3 bases of the junction unmatched. CDR3 size: 14 residues. Germline assignment: CDR1 SGHRS and CDR2 YFSETQ. CDR3 protein: CASSLTGVNQPQHF. For the CDR3, the DNA is TGCGCCAGCAGCCTGACAGGGGTCAATCAGCCCCAGCATTTT.

The chain joins TRBV10-3 to TRBJ1-3; 11 bases agree with TRBD1. V lost 10 bases, J lost 6 bases, and 14 bases stayed unmatched. CDR3 length equals 16 residues. In germline, CDR1 is ENHRY, CDR2 SYGVKD. The CDR3, as DNA: TGTGCCACAGGGTTAACCTTCGGACAGGGGGCAAACACCATATATTTT. Translation gives CATGLTFGQGANTIYF.

This clone was seen once. The genes are TRBV7-9 and TRBJ2-7; 11 nucleotides align to TRBD2. The CDR3 is 15 amino acids. Germline CDR1 SEHNR, CDR2 FQNEAQ (reference sequence). V was pared by 2 bases and J by 3 bases, with 3 bases of the junction left unmatched. CDR3 region: CASSLLAGGSYEQYF. DNA for the CDR3: TGTGCCAGCAGCTTACTAGCGGGGGGAAGCTACGAGCAGTACTTC.

The CDR3 is CASSAGTEKLFF. CDR3 DNA sequence: TGTGCCAGCAGCGCCGGGACCGAAAAACTGTTTTTT. This chain uses TRBV9 with TRBJ1-4; the D gene is possibly TRBD1 (5 bases). Germline lookup yields CDR1 SGDLS and CDR2 YYNGEE. The CDR3 covers 12 residues. The V end was cut by 3 bases, the J end by 8 bases, with 8 bases between.

The rearrangement joins TRBV29-1 to TRBJ1-1; D gene ambiguous. V was trimmed by 4 bases and J by 4 bases, leaving 22 bases between them. Per germline, CDR1 SQVTM and CDR2 ANQGSEA. The CDR3 runs 16 residues. The CDR3 loop reads CSVAIRVGSGITEAFF. For the CDR3, the DNA is TGCAGCGTTGCCATACGTGTTGGGTCTGGGATCACTGAAGCTTTCTTT.

This chain joins TRBV7-9 and TRBJ2-5; D might be TRBD2 (6 bases). This CDR3 is built from 14 residues. Germline CDR1 and CDR2: SEHNR and FQNEAQ (reference sequence). V gave up 2 bases and J gave up 4 bases, with 11 bases separating them. DNA of the CDR3: TGTGCCAGCAGCTTATCTGGAGGGGTAGAGACCCAGTACTTC. It codes for CASSLSGGVETQYF.

The rearrangement uses TRBV6-6 and TRBJ2-1; TRBD2 matches at 8 bases. The CDR3 sequence is 15 residues long. With 5 bases clipped from V and 6 bases from J, the junction kept 9 bases outside the gene matches. CDR1 is MNHNY, CDR2 SVGAGI, per germline (reference sequence). The CDR3 reads CASSAPGLVFNEQFF. The CDR3 bases are TGTGCCAGCAGTGCTCCGGGACTAGTTTTCAATGAGCAGTTCTTC.

The gene calls are TRBV5-1 and TRBJ2-5; TRBD2 matches at 9 bases. The V segment lost 0 bases and the J segment 5 bases; nucleotides outside the gene matches: 8. This CDR3 spans 16 amino acids. CDR1 and CDR2 (germline): SGHRS, YFSETQ. CDR3 amino acids: CASSLGRGGAQETQYF. CDR3 DNA sequence: TGCGCCAGCAGCTTGGGGCGCGGGGGGGCCCAGGAGACCCAGTACTTC.

The V gene is TRBV12-5, the J gene TRBJ2-7, with 10 positions matching TRBD1. This CDR3 spans 16 amino acids. J lost 3 bases, V lost 1 base, and 6 bases had no gene match. Germline lookup yields CDR1 LGHNT and CDR2 FRNRAP. The CDR3 sequence is CASGLGPGQGRYEQYF. DNA of the CDR3: TGTGCTAGTGGTTTGGGACCGGGACAGGGGCGCTACGAGCAGTACTTC.

The CDR3 spells CASVLGFGGTGELFF. The DNA for the CDR3 is TGTGCCAGCGTCCTAGGGTTCGGTGGAACCGGGGAGCTGTTTTTT. This chain uses TRBV19 with TRBJ2-2; the D is unclear. This CDR3 region has 15 residues. Trimming stripped 9 bases from V and 5 bases from J, with 19 bases between. In germline, CDR1 is LNHDA, CDR2 SQIVND (reference sequence). The full variable domain, its missing parts supplied by reference TRBV19 and TRBJ2-2, is DGGITQSPKYLFRKEGQNVTLSCEQNLNHDAMYWYRQDPGQGLRLIYYSQIVNDFQKGDIAEGYSVSREKKESFPLTVTSAQKNPTAFYLCASVLGFGGTGELFFGEGSRLTVL.

The chain couples TRBV5-4 to TRBJ2-7, with D possibly matching TRBD2 (6 bases). Trimming removed 4 bases at V and 6 bases at J, with 14 bases between. In germline, CDR1 is SGHNT, CDR2 YYREEE (reference sequence). The CDR3 sequence is 13 residues long. CDR3 protein: CASSRDSVREQYF. The CDR3 DNA reads TGTGCCAGCAGCAGGGACTCTGTGCGCGAGCAGTACTTC. Full variable domain (outside the CDR3, taken from reference TRBV5-4 and TRBJ2-7): ETGVTQSPTHLIKTRGQQVTLRCSSQSGHNTVSWYQQALGQGPQFIFQYYREEENGRGNFPPRFSGLQFPNYSSELNVNALELDDSALYLCASSRDSVREQYFGPGTRLTVT.

The chain couples TRBV5-1 to TRBJ2-3; a weak D match, TRBD2 (5 bases). V was shortened by 7 bases and J by 0 bases, with 9 bases between the two germline ends. Germline values: CDR1 SGHRS, CDR2 YFSETQ. The CDR3 is 13 amino acids. CDR3: CASSPGSTDTQYF. CDR3 in DNA: TGCGCCAGCTCCCCGGGAAGCACAGATACGCAGTATTTT.

The chain combines TRBV29-1 with TRBJ2-5, with D hard to call. V gave up 1 base and J gave up 3 bases, with 15 bases separating them. Germline V gives CDR1 SQVTM, CDR2 ANQGSEA. This CDR3 comprises 15 residues. The CDR3 region has the DNA TGCAGCGTTGAAGCACCCCTACAAAGAAAAGAGACCCAGTACTTC. As protein: CSVEAPLQRKETQYF. Filled out from reference TRBV29-1 and TRBJ2-5, the complete variable domain reads SAVISQKPSRDICQRGTSLTIQCQVDSQVTMMFWYRQQPGQSLTLIATANQGSEATYESGFVIDKFPISRPNLTFSTLTVSNMSPEDSSIYLCSVEAPLQRKETQYFGPGTRLLVL.

The chain has TRBV28 and TRBJ2-3; D unresolved. The germline V and J ends were trimmed by 7 bases and 3 bases, with 8 bases remaining between them. Looked up from germline, CDR1 is MDHEN and CDR2 is SYDVKM. The CDR3 is 12 amino acids. This CDR3 reads CASMALTDTQYF. In DNA, the CDR3 is TGTGCCAGCATGGCCCTTACAGATACGCAGTATTTT. The full variable domain, with the rest looked up from reference TRBV28 and TRBJ2-3, is DVKVTQSSRYLVKRTGEKVFLECVQDMDHENMFWYRQDPGLGLRLIYFSYDVKMKEKGDIPEGYSVSREKKERFSLILESASTNQTSMYLCASMALTDTQYFGPGTRLTVL.

The rearrangement joins TRBV12-5 to TRBJ1-5; D is perhaps TRBD1 (5 bases). There are 18 residues in the CDR3. Trimming stripped 5 bases from V and 0 bases from J, with 20 bases between. CDR1 LGHNT and CDR2 FRNRAP come from the germline V gene. CDR3 loop: CASGPPFRDFYSNQPQHF. The CDR3 DNA reads as TGTGCTAGTGGTCCGCCTTTCCGGGACTTTTATAGCAATCAGCCCCAGCATTTT.

The chain employs TRBV7-7 and TRBJ2-5; D is unclear. Germline-derived CDR1 and CDR2 are SSHAT and FNYEAQ (reference sequence). The CDR3 consists of 14 residues. The V end was cut by 0 bases, the J end by 2 bases, with 7 bases between. The CDR3 sequence is CASSLARAQETQYF. CDR3 in DNA: TGTGCCAGCAGCTTAGCCCGGGCTCAAGAGACCCAGTACTTC.

The chain has TRBV27 and TRBJ1-2, with 8 positions matching TRBD1. The CDR3 runs to 12 residues. Germline-derived CDR1 and CDR2 are MNHEY and SMNVEV (reference sequence). V shed 7 bases, J shed 8 bases, and the junction held 6 bases outside the gene matches. As DNA, the CDR3 is TGTGCCAGCACGAAACCAGGGGGCGGCTACACCTTC. It translates to CASTKPGGGYTF.

The chain couples TRBV7-9 to TRBJ1-5; D remains ambiguous. V was clipped by 1 base and J by 5 bases, with 6 bases between them. In germline, CDR1 is SEHNR, CDR2 FQNEAQ (reference sequence). This CDR3 is built from 13 residues. The CDR3 loop reads CASSLVEYQPQHF. The CDR3 DNA reads as TGTGCCAGCAGCTTAGTCGAGTATCAGCCCCAGCATTTT. Full variable domain (rest looked up from reference TRBV7-9 and TRBJ1-5): DTGVSQNPRHKITKRGQNVTFRCDPISEHNRLYWYRQTLGQGPEFLTYFQNEAQLEKSRLLSDRFSAERPKGSFSTLEIQRTEQGDSAMYLCASSLVEYQPQHFGDGTRLSIL.

V and J are TRBV5-6 and TRBJ1-4; D gene unclear. V lost 1 base, J lost 0 bases, and 13 bases lay in between. The CDR3 contains 17 residues. Per germline, CDR1 SGHDT and CDR2 YYEEEE. CDR3: CASSLRFSTATNEKLFF. CDR3 coding DNA: TGTGCCAGCAGCTTGAGATTCTCGACTGCAACTAATGAAAAACTGTTTTTT.

V gene TRBV30 combines with J gene TRBJ2-7; 8 bases align to TRBD1. Trimming at V came to 1 base and at J to 2 bases, leaving 4 bases not matched to a gene. Germline values: CDR1 GTSNPN, CDR2 SVGIG (reference sequence). The CDR3 runs to 14 residues. CDR3 bases: TGTGCCTGGAGTGGGTTGGGACAGGCCTACGAGCAGTACTTC. It yields the protein CAWSGLGQAYEQYF.

CDR3 sequence reads: CASDRVNSPLHF. The CDR3 DNA follows: TGTGCCAGCGACAGGGTCAATTCACCCCTCCACTTT. The chain links TRBV28 to TRBJ1-6; 7 positions agree with TRBD1. Germline-derived CDR1 and CDR2 are MDHEN and SYDVKM. The length of the CDR3 is 12 residues. The V segment lost 8 bases and the J segment 7 bases; nucleotides outside the gene matches: 2.

This chain joins TRBV5-1 and TRBJ2-7; TRBD1 matches 10 bases. V gave up 4 bases and J gave up 3 bases; unmatched junction bases: 4. The CDR3 is made up of 14 amino acids. The germline V gene encodes CDR1 SGHRS and CDR2 YFSETQ. CDR3 region: CASSRDRGYYEQYF. CDR3 in DNA: TGCGCCAGCAGCAGGGACAGGGGTTACTACGAGCAGTACTTC.